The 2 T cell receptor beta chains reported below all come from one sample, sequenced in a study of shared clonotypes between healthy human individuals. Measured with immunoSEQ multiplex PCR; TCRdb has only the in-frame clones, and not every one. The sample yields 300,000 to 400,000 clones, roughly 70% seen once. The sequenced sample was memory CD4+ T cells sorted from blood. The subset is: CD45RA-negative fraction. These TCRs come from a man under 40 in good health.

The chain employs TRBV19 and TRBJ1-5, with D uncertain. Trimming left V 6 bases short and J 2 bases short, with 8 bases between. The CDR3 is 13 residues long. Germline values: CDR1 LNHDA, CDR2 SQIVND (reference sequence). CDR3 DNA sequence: TGTGCCAGTAGCGATTATGGCAATCAGCCCCAGCATTTT. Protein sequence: CASSDYGNQPQHF.

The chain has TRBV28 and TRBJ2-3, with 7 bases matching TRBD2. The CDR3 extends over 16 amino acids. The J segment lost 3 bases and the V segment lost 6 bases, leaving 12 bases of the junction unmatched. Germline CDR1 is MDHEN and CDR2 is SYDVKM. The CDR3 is CASSRGVLAETDTQYF. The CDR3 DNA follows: TGTGCCAGCAGCCGAGGAGTCCTAGCGGAGACAGATACGCAGTATTTT. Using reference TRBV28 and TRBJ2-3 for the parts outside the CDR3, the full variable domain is DVKVTQSSRYLVKRTGEKVFLECVQDMDHENMFWYRQDPGLGLRLIYFSYDVKMKEKGDIPEGYSVSREKKERFSLILESASTNQTSMYLCASSRGVLAETDTQYFGPGTRLTVL.